These 32 T cell receptor beta chains were sequenced from one sample in a study of T-cell memory formation after mild COVID-19. From the 5' RACE reads, TCRdb called clonotypes with MiXCR, one entry per CDR3 protein. The sample holds around 390,000 distinct CDR3 sequences, roughly 15% seen once. Sequencing used PBMCs or a T cell subset sorted from them (not recorded which). These receptors all stem from a man younger than 35 who had mild COVID-19 (a few samples of this study predate the infection). Cell type and time point are not known.

The rearrangement joins TRBV5-5 to TRBJ2-3; 8 bases line up with TRBD2. CDR1 and CDR2 from the germline V gene are SGHKS and YYEKEE (reference sequence). With 4 bases clipped from V and 4 bases from J, the junction kept 11 bases outside the gene matches. The CDR3 sequence is 16 residues long. CDR3 DNA: TGTGCCAGCAGCCCGGGACTAGGAAATGCCGCAGATACGCAGTATTTT. Its translation: CASSPGLGNAADTQYF.

The V call is TRBV6-2 or TRBV6-3, the J call TRBJ2-7; D is possibly TRBD1 or TRBD2 (5 bases each). CDR3 length: 15 residues. The V end was cut by 5 bases, the J end by 6 bases, with 20 bases between. Germline V gene sequence: CDR1 MNHEY, CDR2 SVGEGT. The CDR3 DNA reads as TGTGCCAGCAGTCCACTCGAGGGCTGGGGCTCCGAGCAGTACGTC. This gives the protein CASSPLEGWGSEQYV.

This clonotype was seen ten or more times. The gene calls are TRBV6-5 and TRBJ2-7, with 7 bases that match TRBD2. In germline, CDR1 is MNHEY, CDR2 SVGAGI. Germline trimming cut 0 bases from V and 0 bases from J; bases unmatched to any gene: 2. The CDR3 runs 15 residues. DNA for the CDR3: TGTGCCAGCAGTTACTCGCCTAGCGGCTCCTACGAGCAGTACTTC. This encodes CASSYSPSGSYEQYF.

The chain combines TRBV18 with TRBJ1-1; 7 positions agree with TRBD1. After removal of 1 base from V and 5 bases from J, the junction contained 7 bases not matched to a gene. CDR3 size: 15 residues. Germline loops: CDR1 KGHSH, CDR2 LQKENI. Written as DNA, the CDR3 is TGTGCCAGCTCACCACGGGACAGAAGAGAAACTGAAGCTTTCTTT. Translation: CASSPRDRRETEAFF. The full variable domain, in which reference TRBV18 and TRBJ1-1 provide the parts outside the CDR3, is NAGVMQNPRHLVRRRGQEARLRCSPMKGHSHVYWYRQLPEEGLKFMVYLQKENIIDESGMPKERFSAEFPKEGPSILRIQQVVRGDSAAYFCASSPRDRRETEAFFGQGTRLTVV.

This clonotype has just a few counts. DNA of the CDR3: TGTGCCACCAGCAGATCTGGGGGGCCTGAGCAGTTCTTC. Translated: CATSRSGGPEQFF. The J gene is TRBJ2-1, the V gene TRBV15; D may be TRBD1 or TRBD2 (6 bases each). From germline, CDR1 is LNHNV and CDR2 YYDKDF (reference sequence). The CDR3 totals 13 residues. V was cut by 2 bases and J by 9 bases, with 11 bases left in between.

This clonotype has a count of ten or more. The J gene is TRBJ2-5, the V gene TRBV24-1, with D unclear. V lost 4 bases and J 5 bases, leaving 16 bases between the germline ends. The CDR3 has 15 residues. The germline V gene encodes CDR1 KGHDR and CDR2 SFDVKD. CDR3 nucleotides: TGTGCCACCAGTGACTCCAGACCCGGGCATGAGACCCAGTACTTC. Translated: CATSDSRPGHETQYF.

This rearrangement joins TRBV10-3 to TRBJ1-5; TRBD1 is a possible D gene (6 bases). CDR1 is ENHRY, CDR2 SYGVKD, per germline. Trimming removed 0 bases from V and 0 bases from J, with 12 bases in between. The CDR3 contains 17 residues. CDR3 region: CAISESRAGDSNQPQHF. In DNA form, the CDR3 reads TGTGCCATCAGTGAGTCCCGGGCAGGGGATAGCAATCAGCCCCAGCATTTT.

This clonotype was seen ten or more times. The chain uses TRBV20-1 and TRBJ1-1; a possible D gene is TRBD1 (6 bases). Trimming stripped 3 bases from V and 0 bases from J, with 20 bases between. Germline-derived CDR1 and CDR2 are DFQATT and SNEGSKA (reference sequence). The CDR3 length is 17 residues. The CDR3 sequence is CSARPIPGHPMNTEAFF. The CDR3 nucleotides read TGCAGTGCTAGGCCGATACCGGGACACCCCATGAACACTGAAGCTTTCTTT.

This clonotype has just a few counts. The chain joins TRBV20-1 to TRBJ2-3; D is possibly TRBD2 (5 bases). This CDR3 has 15 amino acids. Trimming pared 6 bases from V and 0 bases from J, leaving 16 bases between. The germline CDR1 and CDR2 sequences are DFQATT and SNEGSKA (reference sequence). The CDR3 loop is CSARGLRSSTDTQYF. In nucleotides, the CDR3 is TGCAGTGCCCGAGGGCTGAGGAGTAGCACAGATACGCAGTATTTT.

This clonotype has more than one count but fewer than ten. The chain carries TRBV6-6 and TRBJ2-5; D may be TRBD1 (6 bases). Trimming removed 2 bases from V and 4 bases from J, with 14 bases in between. The CDR3 runs 15 residues. Germline CDR1 MNHNY, CDR2 SVGAGI (reference sequence). This CDR3 reads CASSYTGVGGETQYF. The CDR3 DNA is TGTGCCAGCAGTTACACCGGAGTAGGGGGAGAGACCCAGTACTTC.

This chain uses TRBV12-3 or TRBV12-4 with TRBJ2-5; D might be TRBD2 (5 bases). The CDR3 totals 14 residues. V was cut by 6 bases and J by 4 bases, with 15 bases left in between. The CDR3 is CASSRSGVRETQYF. The CDR3 DNA sequence: TGTGCCAGCAGCCGCTCCGGGGTCCGAGAGACCCAGTACTTC.

The rearrangement uses TRBV6-2 or TRBV6-3 and TRBJ2-7; 12 nucleotides align to TRBD1. Per the germline V gene, CDR1 is MNHEY and CDR2 is SVGEGT. J lost 3 bases, V lost 4 bases, and 4 bases had no gene match. This CDR3 is 15 amino acids long. DNA of the CDR3: TGTGCCAGCAGTTCGGGACAGGGGGCCCTCTACGAGCAGTACGTC. It yields the protein CASSSGQGALYEQYV.

The chain carries TRBV27 and TRBJ2-2; the D gene is possibly TRBD2 (6 bases). Germline V CDR1 and CDR2: MNHEY, SMNVEV (reference sequence). The CDR3 has 14 residues. The ends were cut back, 6 bases at V and 6 bases at J, with 14 bases in the middle. Here the CDR3 DNA reads TGTGCCAGCAGCCTGGGGACTTTCGCCGGGGAGCTGTTTTTT. Translating gives CASSLGTFAGELFF.

This clonotype was counted only a few times. This sequence joins TRBV5-1 and TRBJ2-5; perhaps TRBD2 as D (6 bases). The germline V gene has CDR1 SGHRS and CDR2 YFSETQ. The CDR3 is made up of 13 amino acids. Trimming stripped 5 bases from V and 5 bases from J, with 13 bases between. This chain's CDR3 is CASSSGTRETQYF. DNA for the CDR3: TGCGCCAGCAGTTCCGGGACTCGTGAGACCCAGTACTTC.

This clonotype was seen more than once but under ten times. The chain uses TRBV9 and TRBJ1-1; D remains unclear. Germline loops: CDR1 SGDLS, CDR2 YYNGEE. The CDR3 length is 14 residues. V lost 3 bases, J lost 2 bases, and 11 bases lay in between. The CDR3 sequence is CASSASQVNTEAFF. DNA of the CDR3: TGTGCCAGCAGCGCCAGCCAGGTAAACACTGAAGCTTTCTTT.

CDR3 nucleotides: TGTGCCATCAGCCTGACAGGGGACGAGCAGTACGTC. Amino acids: CAISLTGDEQYV. The chain uses TRBV10-3 and TRBJ2-7; 8 positions match TRBD1. The CDR3 is 12 residues long. Trimming removed 6 bases from V and 5 bases from J; junction bases left unmatched: 3. CDR1 ENHRY and CDR2 SYGVKD come from the germline V gene.

This clonotype was picked up a small number of times. V is TRBV4-1 and J is TRBJ2-4, with 11 nucleotides matching TRBD2. The CDR3 runs 17 residues. The germline V gene encodes CDR1 MGHRA and CDR2 YSYEKL. Trimming cost V 0 bases and J 8 bases; bases outside gene matches: 9. The CDR3 region is CASSQDSTSGAPDIQYF. Here the CDR3 DNA reads TGCGCCAGCAGCCAAGATTCGACTAGCGGGGCCCCGGACATTCAGTACTTC.

The gene calls are TRBV28 and TRBJ2-7; the match to TRBD1 covers 8 bases. Losses at the gene ends were 5 bases for V and 4 bases for J; bases not matched to a gene: 10. This CDR3 has 15 amino acids. The germline V gene encodes CDR1 MDHEN and CDR2 SYDVKM. The CDR3 here is CASSTWTGPTYEQYV. CDR3 nucleotide sequence: TGTGCCAGCAGTACCTGGACAGGGCCTACATACGAGCAGTACGTC.

The gene calls are TRBV20-1 and TRBJ2-5; 8 bases fit TRBD1. The CDR3 has 14 amino acids. V was clipped by 4 bases and J by 1 base; unmatched bases: 5. Germline V lookup: CDR1 DFQATT, CDR2 SNEGSKA (reference sequence). CDR3 bases: TGCAGTGCTAACGATCAGGGGGCCCAAGAGACCCAGTACTTC. Encoded protein: CSANDQGAQETQYF.

The V and J genes are TRBV4-1 and TRBJ2-7; 7 nucleotides line up with TRBD1. Trimming cost V 1 base and J 3 bases; bases outside gene matches: 9. Germline V gene lookup returns CDR1 MGHRA and CDR2 YSYEKL. This CDR3 region has 16 residues. For the CDR3, the DNA is TGCGCCAGCAGCCAAGCTCCGACAGGGCTGATCTACGAGCAGTACTTC. It yields the protein CASSQAPTGLIYEQYF.

This clonotype was counted only a few times. The rearrangement joins TRBV20-1 to TRBJ2-1, with D tentatively TRBD2 (6 bases). V dropped 4 bases and J dropped 7 bases, with 17 bases sitting between them. The germline V gene encodes CDR1 DFQATT and CDR2 SNEGSKA (reference sequence). The CDR3 is 14 residues long. The CDR3 DNA is TGCAGTGCTACACTGCGAAGGGGAGGAAATGAGCAGTTCTTC. It is translated as CSATLRRGGNEQFF.

This clonotype showed up just a few times. The chain couples TRBV5-1 to TRBJ2-1, with TRBD2 as a possible D gene (5 bases). The V end lost 7 bases, the J end lost 1 base, and 9 bases lay between the germline ends. Germline lookup yields CDR1 SGHRS and CDR2 YFSETQ. CDR3 length: 13 amino acids. The CDR3 coding sequence is TGCGCCAGCCATCTAGCTTCCTACAATGAGCAGTTCTTC. Protein sequence: CASHLASYNEQFF. Filled out from reference TRBV5-1 and TRBJ2-1, the complete variable domain reads KAGVTQTPRYLIKTRGQQVTLSCSPISGHRSVSWYQQTPGQGLQFLFEYFSETQRNKGNFPGRFSGRQFSNSRSEMNVSTLELGDSALYLCASHLASYNEQFFGPGTRLTVL.

The sample holds many counts of this clonotype. V gene TRBV4-3 combines with J gene TRBJ2-3; maybe TRBD2 (6 bases). Between the trimmed V and J ends, which lost 0 bases and 1 base, there was a span of 14 bases. The CDR3 consists of 17 residues. Germline CDR1 is LGHNA and CDR2 is YSLEER. Written as DNA, the CDR3 is TGCGCCAGCAGCCAAGATCCACCCGGCGGGGGCACAGATACGCAGTATTTT. This gives the protein CASSQDPPGGGTDTQYF.

This clonotype was seen repeatedly, ten times or more. This chain connects TRBV20-1 to TRBJ2-1; D call uncertain. V dropped 0 bases and J dropped 7 bases, with 10 bases sitting between them. This CDR3 spans 13 amino acids. Germline V gives CDR1 DFQATT, CDR2 SNEGSKA (reference sequence). CDR3 protein: CSARETNRNEQFF. The CDR3, as DNA: TGCAGTGCTAGAGAGACCAACCGGAATGAGCAGTTCTTC.

The chain links TRBV7-2 to TRBJ1-2; D ambiguous. V was shortened by 2 bases and J by 4 bases, with 11 bases between the two germline ends. The V gene's germline CDR1 is SGHTA and CDR2 FQGNSA. The CDR3 is made up of 14 amino acids. The CDR3 reads CASSLLSAPYGYTF. CDR3 coding DNA: TGTGCCAGCAGCTTATTGAGCGCCCCCTATGGCTACACCTTC.

The V call is TRBV20-1, the J call TRBJ1-1; D possibly corresponds to TRBD1 (6 bases). CDR3 length: 14 residues. V was pared by 5 bases and J by 5 bases, with 18 bases between. Germline CDR1 reads DFQATT; CDR2 reads SNEGSKA (reference sequence). The CDR3 spells CSADRSGGRTEAFF. For the CDR3, the DNA is TGCAGTGCTGACCGTTCGGGGGGCAGGACTGAAGCTTTCTTT.

The chain has TRBV6-2 or TRBV6-3 and TRBJ1-3; D might be TRBD1 (6 bases). The V end was cut by 6 bases, the J end by 0 bases, with 12 bases between. The CDR3 is 15 residues long. Looked up from germline, CDR1 is MNHEY and CDR2 is SVGEGT. The CDR3 spells CASSPGQISGNTIYF. CDR3 DNA: TGTGCCAGCAGCCCGGGACAAATCTCTGGAAACACCATATATTTT.

This clonotype turned up a few times. This sequence joins TRBV12-3 or TRBV12-4 and TRBJ1-4; D is possibly TRBD1 (5 bases). The CDR3 covers 11 residues. V was clipped by 10 bases and J by 7 bases, with 10 bases between them. The DNA of the CDR3 is TGTGCCACGGGGCGGAGTGAAAAACTGTTTTTT. Its protein is CATGRSEKLFF.

The V call is TRBV10-3, the J call TRBJ2-5; perhaps TRBD1 as D (6 bases). Germline CDR1 and CDR2: ENHRY and SYGVKD. The CDR3 covers 16 residues. The V end was cut by 0 bases, the J end by 5 bases, with 16 bases between. The CDR3, as DNA: TGTGCCATCAGTGAGTCGAATCAGGGGCCTCCGGAGACCCAGTACTTC. Amino acid sequence: CAISESNQGPPETQYF.

This clonotype was recorded only once. The chain joins TRBV7-2 to TRBJ1-1, with TRBD1 as a possible D gene (6 bases). V was pared by 3 bases and J by 7 bases, with 9 bases between. The CDR3 is 12 amino acids. CDR1 SGHTA and CDR2 FQGNSA come from the germline V gene. CDR3 nucleotides: TGTGCCAGCAGCTTTAACAGGGTTGAAGCTTTCTTT. Its protein product is CASSFNRVEAFF.

This clonotype was counted between two and nine times. The chain uses TRBV20-1 and TRBJ2-3; 9 nucleotides agree with TRBD2. The ends lost 2 bases at V and 8 bases at J; junction bases unmatched: 8. Per the germline V gene, CDR1 is DFQATT and CDR2 is SNEGSKA (reference sequence). The CDR3 has 14 amino acids. CDR3 amino acids: CSARLAGPIVTQYF. CDR3 nucleotide sequence: TGCAGTGCTAGACTAGCGGGGCCCATTGTTACGCAGTATTTT.

The sample holds a few counts of this clonotype. This chain uses TRBV6-2 or TRBV6-3 with TRBJ2-7; D ambiguous. Germline loops: CDR1 MNHEY, CDR2 SVGEGT. With 4 bases removed from V and 3 bases from J, the gap between germline ends came to 10 bases. The CDR3 extends over 13 amino acids. CDR3 in DNA: TGTGCCAGCAGTTTAACGTATAACTACGAGCAGTACTTC. Its translation: CASSLTYNYEQYF.